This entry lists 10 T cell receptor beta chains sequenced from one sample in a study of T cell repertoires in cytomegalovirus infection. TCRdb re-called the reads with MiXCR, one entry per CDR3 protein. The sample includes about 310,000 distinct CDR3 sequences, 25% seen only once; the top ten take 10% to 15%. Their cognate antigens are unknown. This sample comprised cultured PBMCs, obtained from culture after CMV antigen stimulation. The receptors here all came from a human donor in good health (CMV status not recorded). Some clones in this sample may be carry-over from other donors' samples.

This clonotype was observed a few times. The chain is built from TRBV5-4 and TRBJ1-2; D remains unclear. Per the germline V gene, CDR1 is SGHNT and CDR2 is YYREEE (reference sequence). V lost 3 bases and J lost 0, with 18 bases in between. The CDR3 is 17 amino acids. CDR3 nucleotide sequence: TGTGCCAGCAGCTCCCAAGGCAGTGCCGTATCTAACTATGGCTACACCTTC. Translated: CASSSQGSAVSNYGYTF.

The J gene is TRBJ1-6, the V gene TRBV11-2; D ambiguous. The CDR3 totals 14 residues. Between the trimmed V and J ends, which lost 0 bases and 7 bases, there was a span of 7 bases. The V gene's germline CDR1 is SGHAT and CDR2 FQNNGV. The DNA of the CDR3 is TGTGCCAGCAGCTTAGAAGGAATCAATTCACCCCTCCACTTT. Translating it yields CASSLEGINSPLHF.

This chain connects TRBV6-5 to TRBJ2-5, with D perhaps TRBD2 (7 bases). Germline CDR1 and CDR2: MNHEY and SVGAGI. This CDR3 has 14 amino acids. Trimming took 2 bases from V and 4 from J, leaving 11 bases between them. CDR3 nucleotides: TGTGCCAGCAGTTACATAGGGGGGGGAGAGACCCAGTACTTC. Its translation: CASSYIGGGETQYF.

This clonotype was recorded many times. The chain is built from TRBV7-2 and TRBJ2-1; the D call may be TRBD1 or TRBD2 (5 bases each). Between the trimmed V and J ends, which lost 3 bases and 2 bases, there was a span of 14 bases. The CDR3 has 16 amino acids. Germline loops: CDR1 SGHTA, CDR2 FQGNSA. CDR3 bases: TGTGCCAGCAGCTTGGTCGGGACCCAGACCTACAATGAGCAGTTCTTC. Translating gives CASSLVGTQTYNEQFF.

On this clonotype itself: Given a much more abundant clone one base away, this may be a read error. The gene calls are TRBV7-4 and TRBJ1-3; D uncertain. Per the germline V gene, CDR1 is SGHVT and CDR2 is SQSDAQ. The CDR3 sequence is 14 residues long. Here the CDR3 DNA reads TGTGCCAGCAGCGACCCAGTCTCTGGAAACGCCATATATTTT. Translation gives CASSDPVSGNAIYF. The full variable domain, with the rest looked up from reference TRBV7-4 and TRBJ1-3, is GAGVSQSPRYKVAKRGRDVALRCDSISGHVTLYWYRQTLGQGSEVLTYSQSDAQRDKSGRPSGRFSAERPERSVSTLKIQRTEQGDSAVYLCASSDPVSGNAIYFGEGSWLTVV.

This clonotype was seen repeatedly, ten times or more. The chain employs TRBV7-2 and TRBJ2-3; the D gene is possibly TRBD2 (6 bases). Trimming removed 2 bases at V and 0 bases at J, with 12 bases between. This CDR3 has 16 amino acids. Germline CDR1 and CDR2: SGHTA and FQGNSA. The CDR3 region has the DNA TGTGCCAGCAGCTTACCGGCCAGCGGGAGCACAGATACGCAGTATTTT. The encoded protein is CASSLPASGSTDTQYF.

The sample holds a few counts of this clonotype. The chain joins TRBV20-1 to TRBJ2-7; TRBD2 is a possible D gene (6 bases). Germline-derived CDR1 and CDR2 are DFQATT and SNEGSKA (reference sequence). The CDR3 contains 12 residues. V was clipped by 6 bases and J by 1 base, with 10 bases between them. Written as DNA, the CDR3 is TGCAGTGCCCAAGGGACTTCCTACGAGCAGTACTTC. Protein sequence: CSAQGTSYEQYF.

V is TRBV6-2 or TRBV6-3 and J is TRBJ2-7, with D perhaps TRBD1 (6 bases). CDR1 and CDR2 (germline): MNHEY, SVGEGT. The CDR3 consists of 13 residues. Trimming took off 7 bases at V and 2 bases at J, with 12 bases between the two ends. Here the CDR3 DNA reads TGTGCCAGCACGCCCGACAGGCCCTACGAGCAGTACTTC. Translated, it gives CASTPDRPYEQYF.

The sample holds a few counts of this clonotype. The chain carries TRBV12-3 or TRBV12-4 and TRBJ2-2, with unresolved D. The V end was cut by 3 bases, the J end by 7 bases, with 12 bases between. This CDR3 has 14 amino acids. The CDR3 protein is CASSFLGLNGELFF. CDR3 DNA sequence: TGTGCCAGCAGTTTTCTAGGGTTGAACGGGGAGCTGTTTTTT.

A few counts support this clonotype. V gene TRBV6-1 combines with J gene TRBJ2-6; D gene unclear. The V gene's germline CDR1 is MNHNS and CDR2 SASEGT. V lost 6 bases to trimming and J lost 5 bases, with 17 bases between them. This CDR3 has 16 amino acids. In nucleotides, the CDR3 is TGTGCCAGCAGCTCAAGGGTGGGTCCTAGGGCCAACGTCCTGACTTTC. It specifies CASSSRVGPRANVLTF.